This is a list of T cell receptor beta chains from one sample in a study of response to subunit inactivated influenza vaccine. TCRdb redid the calling of the RT-PCR reads with MiXCR, one entry per CDR3 protein. Here the sample spans roughly 630,000 distinct CDR3 sequences, around 13% being singletons. The sample consisted of PBMCs from blood, taken 14 to 15 days before vaccination. These receptors all stem from a man over 45 who received an inactivated influenza vaccine. CDR3s include the opening cysteine and the closing phenylalanine or tryptophan. D genes are given only for firm matches. A clone size is listed for some rows: how often the clone was seen (once, few, many), or a class if it is expanded.

j_call clone_size d_call v_call cdr3_nt cdr3_aa
TRBJ2-4 few - TRBV28 TGTGCCAGCAGTTTACTTGAAAACATTCAGTACTTC CASSLLENIQYF
TRBJ2-5 - TRBD2 TRBV18 TGTGCCAGCTCACCAAGATCTAGCGGGAGTAGTGAGACCCAGTACTTC CASSPRSSGSSETQYF
TRBJ1-3 many - TRBV12-3/TRBV12-4 TGTGCCAGCAGGATGAGCTCTGGAAACACCATATATTTT CASRMSSGNTIYF
TRBJ2-7 - - TRBV5-1 TGCGCCAGCGCCCCACAGGGCTCCTCCTACGAGCAGTACTTC CASAPQGSSYEQYF
TRBJ2-7 - - TRBV19 TGTGCCAGCTCGACAGGCCTCTCCTACGAGCAGTACTTC CASSTGLSYEQYF
TRBJ2-4 many - TRBV12-3/TRBV12-4 TGTGCCAGCAGTTGGGACAACAAAAACATTCAGTACTTC CASSWDNKNIQYF
TRBJ2-5 - - TRBV20-1 TGCAGTGCTGGTACAGGGACAGAGACCCAGTACTTC CSAGTGTETQYF
TRBJ2-1 few - TRBV28 TGTGCCAGCAGTTTCTCTCGGGACCCCCTCTACAATGAGCAGTTCTTC CASSFSRDPLYNEQFF
TRBJ2-1 few - TRBV15 TGTGCCACCAGCAGAGCTGATGTCGAGCAGTTCTTC CATSRADVEQFF
TRBJ2-3 few TRBD2 TRBV10-2 TGCGCCAGCAGTTCGACGGGAGGGCCTGCAGATACGCAGTATTTT CASSSTGGPADTQYF
TRBJ2-1 few TRBD2 TRBV27 TGTGCCAGCAGTTTATCGAGCGGGGGGGCCTATGAGCAGTTCTTC CASSLSSGGAYEQFF
TRBJ2-7 few - TRBV6-1 TGTGCCAGCAGTGAAATTCAAGCCTACGAGCAGTACTTC CASSEIQAYEQYF
TRBJ2-3 few TRBD2 TRBV4-1 TGCGCCAGCAGCCAAACGAGCGGGGGCGGTACAGATACGCAGTATTTT CASSQTSGGGTDTQYF
TRBJ2-1 few TRBD1 TRBV6-1 TGTGCCAGCAGTCCGCGGGGACAGGGGGCCGATGAGCAGTTCTTC CASSPRGQGADEQFF
TRBJ2-1 - - TRBV29-1 TGCAGCGTTCCCCTAGGGCAGGGATACAATGAGCAGTTCTTC CSVPLGQGYNEQFF
TRBJ2-4 many TRBD2 TRBV28 TGTGCCAGCGCTAGCGGGAGGCACATAACCATTCAGTACTTC CASASGRHITIQYF
TRBJ2-7 few - TRBV12-3/TRBV12-4 TGTGCCAGCAGTTTTAGGAGGCGGGTTGGCGAGCAGTACTTC CASSFRRRVGEQYF
TRBJ2-7 - - TRBV4-1 TGCGCCAGCAGCCAAAATGACCCATGGGGGAGGCCTTCCTACGAGCAGTACTTC CASSQNDPWGRPSYEQYF
TRBJ2-7 - TRBD2 TRBV15 TGTGCCACCAGCACGCCGGGACTAGCTAAATTCATCCTCTCCTACGAGCAGTACTTC CATSTPGLAKFILSYEQYF
TRBJ2-1 few - TRBV30 TGTGCCTGGAGCCCTATCGGAGTTTCGTTCTTC CAWSPIGVSFF
TRBJ2-3 many TRBD1 TRBV15 TGTGCCACCAGCAGAGAGGGGACAGCAGATACGCAGTATTTT CATSREGTADTQYF
TRBJ2-7 many TRBD2 TRBV5-1 TGCGCCAGCAGTCGGGGGAGGGCCTACGAGCAGTACTTC CASSRGRAYEQYF
TRBJ2-7 - TRBD1 TRBV7-2 TGTGCCAGCAGCTTAGTGGGGACAGAAGTCCGCGAGCAGTACTTC CASSLVGTEVREQYF
TRBJ2-2 - TRBD1 TRBV4-2 TGTGCCAGCAGCCAAGAGGCAACAGGGGCCGACACCGGGGAGCTGTTTTTT CASSQEATGADTGELFF
TRBJ1-3 - TRBD1 TRBV7-2 TGTGCCAGCAGCGCTCAGGGGGCGAGCGGAAACACCATATATTTT CASSAQGASGNTIYF
TRBJ1-2 - TRBD1 TRBV4-2 TGTGCCAGCAGCCAAGGGAACAACAGGGGGGGCGGCTACACCTTC CASSQGNNRGGGYTF
TRBJ1-1 many - TRBV28 TGTGCCAGCAGAAATAGAAGGCGCGGCACTGAAGCTTTCTTT CASRNRRRGTEAFF
TRBJ2-7 - TRBD2 TRBV20-1 TGCAGTGCTTATCCAGGCGGGACTAGCGGGAGCTCCTACGAGCAGTACTTC CSAYPGGTSGSSYEQYF
TRBJ1-2 many - TRBV6-1 TGTGCCAGCAATCCCGGGCTGACCGTGAACTATGGCTACACCTTC CASNPGLTVNYGYTF
TRBJ2-3 - TRBD2 TRBV9 TGTGCCAGCAGCGACACGACTAGCGGGAGTCTAGATACGCAGTATTTT CASSDTTSGSLDTQYF
TRBJ2-1 once TRBD1 TRBV7-6 TGTGCCAGCAGCAAGCGACAGGGACATGAGCAGTTCTTC CASSKRQGHEQFF
TRBJ2-5 - - TRBV7-8 TGTGCCAGCAGCCCGTTTGGCCCTGGGGAGACCCAGTACTTC CASSPFGPGETQYF
TRBJ1-2 few - TRBV4-3 TGCGCCAGCAGCCAAGAGGGGCCGGGGGCGGCTGGCTACACCTTC CASSQEGPGAAGYTF
TRBJ1-2 - - TRBV13 TGTGCCAGCAGCTTAGGCCCCGCCACAGACACCTTC CASSLGPATDTF
TRBJ2-7 - - TRBV4-1 TGCGCCAGCAGCCAAGTAACGACTTCCTACGAGCAGTACTTC CASSQVTTSYEQYF
TRBJ1-2 - - TRBV6-5 TGTGCCAGCAGTTACGCCAACCTATATGGCTACACCTTC CASSYANLYGYTF
TRBJ2-1 - - TRBV5-1 TGCGCCAGCAGCTTGGAGTGGGGGGGCCTCAATGAGCAGTTCTTC CASSLEWGGLNEQFF
TRBJ2-1 - TRBD1 TRBV2 TGTGCCAGCAGGGACAGGGCGAGCTCCTACAATGAGCAGTTCTTC CASRDRASSYNEQFF
TRBJ1-6 - - TRBV3-1 TGTGCCAGCAGCAACCAAGGGGCACCATATAATTCACCCCTCCACTTT CASSNQGAPYNSPLHF
TRBJ2-1 few TRBD2 TRBV11-2 TGTGCCAGCAGCTTGACTAGCGGAACTAAGTACAATGAGCAGTTCTTC CASSLTSGTKYNEQFF
TRBJ2-5 few - TRBV29-1 TGCAGCGTTGAAATGGCCCTGAGTGAGACCCAGTACTTC CSVEMALSETQYF
TRBJ2-7 few - TRBV28 TGTGCCAGCAGTTTAATCGGCAGCAACTCCTACGAGCAGTACTTC CASSLIGSNSYEQYF